This T cell receptor beta chain stems from a study of blood T cell repertoires in COVID-19. Study information: PBMCs, B-cell-depleted T cells, or T cells were the source of the cDNA or gDNA that made up the material.

V lost 6 bases, J lost 1 base, and 15 bases lay in between. Germline CDR1 is MGHDK and CDR2 is SYGVNS. The CDR3 has 15 amino acids. In the authors' workflow: Reference gene primers were amplified, and this amplification served to estimate nucleated cell counts. Sequencing was performed with immunoSEQ multiplex PCR; in TCRdb, only in-frame clones are kept and a portion is missing. The DNA gave D and trimming, while V, J and clone size come from that table. Found here are roughly 140,000 clones, just under 80% of them singletons; the top ten hold about 2%. The origin of this receptor is a woman between 55 and 75 years old with acute or convalescent COVID-19. The material sequenced was peripheral blood. This chain uses TRBV25-1 with TRBJ1-1, with D maybe TRBD1 (6 bases). DNA for the CDR3: TGTGCCAGCAGCCCCTCGGCAGGGGCGAACACTGAAGCTTTCTTT. This codes for CASSPSAGANTEAFF. Combining the CDR3 with reference TRBV25-1 and TRBJ1-1 gives the whole variable domain EADIYQTPRYLVIGTGKKITLECSQTMGHDKMYWYQQDPGMELHLIHYSYGVNSTEKGDLSSESTVSRIRTEHFPLTLESARPSHTSQYLCASSPSAGANTEAFFGQGTRLTVV.